Listed below are T cell receptor beta chains from one sample, sequenced in a study of cytomegalovirus exposure and HLA in healthy donors. Assay: immunoSEQ multiplex PCR; the TCRdb copy retains only in-frame clones and omits some. Seen here are tens of thousands of clones, under 90% observed once, and the top ten hold 32%. Sequencing input: PBMCs. The receptor set was obtained from a man in his forties or fifties in good health and CMV-seropositive. Both conserved end residues are part of each CDR3. Each record gives: D gene, V gene, J gene, clone size, CDR3 protein, CDR3 DNA. D genes are given only for firm matches. Clone size is shown for a subset of rows, as once, few, many or a class of expanded clone.

.	TRBV14	TRBJ2-7	.	CASSQGLQDTYEQYF	TGTGCCAGCAGCCAAGGTTTACAGGATACCTACGAGCAGTACTTC
.	TRBV27	TRBJ1-2	.	CAVKKADRPNYGYTF	TGTGCTGTCAAAAAGGCTGACAGACCTAACTATGGCTACACCTTC
.	TRBV4-2	TRBJ1-2	.	CASSPSSQGRGHGYTF	TGTGCCAGCAGCCCCTCGAGCCAGGGCAGGGGCCATGGCTACACCTTC
TRBD2	TRBV10-1	TRBJ2-1	.	CASSEYVWTSGLVEQFF	TGCGCCAGCAGTGAGTACGTCTGGACTAGCGGGCTGGTCGAGCAGTTCTTC
.	TRBV5-4	TRBJ2-1	.	CASSFGAGPNEQFF	TGTGCCAGCAGCTTTGGTGCGGGGCCCAATGAGCAGTTCTTC
TRBD2	TRBV7-2	TRBJ2-7	.	CASHRVGSGINEQYF	TGTGCCAGCCACCGGGTAGGTAGCGGGATCAACGAGCAGTACTTC
.	TRBV7-8	TRBJ2-2	few	CASTSGFFGPRSTGELFF	TGTGCCAGCACCTCGGGATTCTTTGGACCCCGTTCAACCGGGGAGCTGTTTTTT
.	TRBV7-9	TRBJ2-7	once	CASSLVGQRTDEQYF	TGTGCCAGCAGCTTAGTTGGACAGAGGACGGACGAGCAGTACTTC
TRBD2	TRBV15	TRBJ2-7	.	CATSRETGGPYEQYF	TGTGCCACCAGCAGAGAGACGGGAGGGCCTTACGAGCAGTACTTC
.	TRBV2	TRBJ1-2	.	CASSGQTNYGYTF	TGTGCCAGCAGTGGACAGACTAACTATGGCTACACCTTC
TRBD2	TRBV7-2	TRBJ2-3	.	CASSTRTSVSTDTQYF	TGTGCCAGCAGTACCCGGACTAGCGTCAGCACAGATACGCAGTATTTT
.	TRBV4-1	TRBJ1-2	.	CASSQGQADSYGYTF	TGCGCCAGCAGCCAAGGACAGGCGGATTCCTATGGCTACACCTTC
TRBD1	TRBV9	TRBJ1-2	.	CASSPSGTVIYGYTF	TGTGCCAGCAGCCCTTCCGGGACAGTCATCTATGGCTACACCTTC
.	TRBV6-5	TRBJ1-3	.	CASSYSISRAVNTIYF	TGTGCCAGCAGTTACTCGATTTCCAGGGCGGTCAACACCATATATTTT
TRBD1	TRBV6-5	TRBJ2-7	.	CASSYSTRTGGYEQYF	TGTGCCAGCAGTTACTCGACGCGGACAGGGGGTTACGAGCAGTACTTC
.	TRBV6-1	TRBJ2-1	.	CAIHQGFPYNEQFF	TGTGCCATTCATCAGGGGTTTCCCTACAATGAGCAGTTCTTC
TRBD1	TRBV19	TRBJ1-5	.	CASSIWTGDQPQHF	TGTGCCAGTAGTATTTGGACAGGGGACCAGCCCCAGCATTTT
.	TRBV10-3	TRBJ1-2	.	CAISDRELGGYTF	TGTGCCATCAGTGACCGGGAATTGGGTGGCTACACCTTC
TRBD1	TRBV29-1	TRBJ2-1	.	CSVVRGPREQFF	TGCAGCGTTGTTAGGGGGCCGAGGGAGCAGTTCTTC
.	TRBV4-1	TRBJ2-6	.	CASSQGHSGANGLTF	TGCGCCAGCAGCCAAGGGCATTCTGGGGCCAACGGCCTGACTTTC